This T cell receptor beta chain was retrieved from a study of T cells after posttransplantation cyclophosphamide. General study points: After PTCy, TRB diversity resembled that of CNI/methotrexate controls.

The method was immunoSEQ multiplex PCR; TCRdb's version includes in-frame clones alone and lacks a portion of them. The sample shows approximately 3,800 clones, about 81% of them seen only once. As regards this clone: Its target is not known.

Treatment was busulfan-fludarabine conditioning, a marrow graft, and cyclophosphamide on days +3 and +4. The length of the CDR3 is 15 residues. The germline CDR1 and CDR2 sequences are PRHDT and FYEKMQ (reference sequence). The ends lost 5 bases at V and 3 bases at J; junction bases unmatched: 5. This material consisted of PBMCs, taken after an allogeneic stem cell transplant with post-transplant cyclophosphamide. V usage is TRBV13 and J usage is TRBJ2-3, with 10 bases aligning to TRBD1. This clonotype was sampled from a female patient aged 50-59 years who received an allogeneic stem cell transplant from a related donor, was CMV-positive, and had no GVHD. Some of these T cells may belong to the graft donor. As DNA, the CDR3 is TGTGCCAGCAGCCCGGGGGACAGGGGAACAGATACGCAGTATTTT. Protein product: CASSPGDRGTDTQYF.